The 8 T cell receptor beta chains listed next were all sequenced from one sample in a study of T cell responses to AZD1222 COVID-19 vaccine. The assay was immunoSEQ multiplex PCR, and TCRdb's table has in-frame clones only and misses some. In the table there are approximately 130,000 clones, 92% of which are singletons. The material was peripheral blood, obtained 28 days after the second AZD1222 dose. The origin of the receptors is an adult who received the AZD1222 COVID-19 vaccine.

The chain recombines TRBV7-9 with TRBJ1-2; D not certain. The length of the CDR3 is 12 residues. Trimming left V 5 bases short and J 5 bases short, with 9 bases between. Germline V CDR1 and CDR2: SEHNR, FQNEAQ (reference sequence). CDR3 sequence reads: CASSLLPYGYTF. The CDR3 coding sequence is TGTGCCAGCAGCCTCCTGCCATATGGCTACACCTTC. The full variable domain, completed using reference TRBV7-9 and TRBJ1-2, is DTGVSQNPRHKITKRGQNVTFRCDPISEHNRLYWYRQTLGQGPEFLTYFQNEAQLEKSRLLSDRFSAERPKGSFSTLEIQRTEQGDSAMYLCASSLLPYGYTFGSGTRLTVV.

The chain joins TRBV21-1 to TRBJ1-5; the table's D call, TRBD1, was not checked against the DNA. TRBV21-1 is reported as a pseudogene. This CDR3 is 15 amino acids long. This chain's CDR3 is CASSRTVASNQPQHF. CDR3 in DNA: TGTGCCAGCAGCCGGACAGTCGCTAGCAATCAGCCCCAGCATTTT.

The chain recombines TRBV27 with TRBJ1-1, with a possible D match to TRBD1 (6 bases). This CDR3 has 16 residues. Per germline, CDR1 MNHEY and CDR2 SMNVEV (reference sequence). The V gene lost 3 bases and the J gene lost 4 bases, with 18 bases spanning the gap. DNA for the CDR3: TGTGCCAGCAGTTTCACAGGGTGGTCGTCCGGCACTGAAGCTTTCTTT. This gives the protein CASSFTGWSSGTEAFF.

The chain recombines TRBV18 with TRBJ1-1, with 7 nucleotides matching TRBD1. Germline V gene data show CDR1 as KGHSH and CDR2 as LQKENI. This CDR3 comprises 17 residues. V trimming: 0 bases; J trimming: 0 bases; junction bases outside the gene matches: 7. In nucleotides, the CDR3 is TGTGCCAGCTCACCACCGAGCAGGGGGGGGATGAACACTGAAGCTTTCTTT. Protein product: CASSPPSRGGMNTEAFF. Full variable domain (remainder filled in from reference TRBV18 and TRBJ1-1): NAGVMQNPRHLVRRRGQEARLRCSPMKGHSHVYWYRQLPEEGLKFMVYLQKENIIDESGMPKERFSAEFPKEGPSILRIQQVVRGDSAAYFCASSPPSRGGMNTEAFFGQGTRLTVV.

A remark on this clone: Other nucleotide sequences in the sample specify the same CDR3. This chain uses TRBV7-2 with TRBJ2-7, with D uncertain. This CDR3 spans 13 amino acids. Germline CDR1 reads SGHTA; CDR2 reads FQGNSA. Between the trimmed V and J ends, which lost 1 base and 2 bases, there was a span of 6 bases. This CDR3 is CASSLGRTYEQYF. The CDR3 region has the DNA TGTGCCAGCAGCTTAGGACGGACCTACGAGCAGTACTTC.

Written as DNA, the CDR3 is TGTGCCAGCAGCTTGATGCGGGCTCGGGGATCGGTACTGAACACTGAAGCTTTCTTT. Encoded protein: CASSLMRARGSVLNTEAFF. The genes are TRBV11-2 and TRBJ1-1; the D is unclear. The V end lost 3 bases, the J end lost 0 bases, and 23 bases lay between the germline ends. This CDR3 spans 19 amino acids. In germline, CDR1 is SGHAT, CDR2 FQNNGV.

V and J are TRBV7-2 and TRBJ2-3, with D possibly being TRBD2 (7 bases). From germline, CDR1 is SGHTA and CDR2 FQGNSA. Trimming pared 1 base from V and 1 base from J, leaving 18 bases between. The CDR3 length is 18 residues. For the CDR3, the DNA is TGTGCCAGCAGCTTAGTACGGGGCGGGGGCCCTCGCACAGATACGCAGTATTTT. Residues: CASSLVRGGGPRTDTQYF.

The V gene is TRBV4-1, the J gene TRBJ2-1, with D perhaps TRBD2 (6 bases). The V gene's germline CDR1 is MGHRA and CDR2 YSYEKL. The germline V and J ends were trimmed by 1 base and 9 bases, with 16 bases remaining between them. CDR3 length: 15 amino acids. The CDR3 region has the DNA TGCGCCAGCAGCCAAGGATCTAGTAAGCGGGCTGAGCAGTTCTTC. Translation: CASSQGSSKRAEQFF.